Listed here are 7 T cell receptor beta chains from one sample, sequenced in a study of T cells in Graves' hyperthyroidism and ophthalmopathy. TCR beta CDR3 region amplification was performed from RNA transcripts. The study used the HTBI primer set for a first-round RT-PCR of the TCR CDR3. TCRdb reprocessed the multiplex PCR reads via MiXCR and lists one record per CDR3 protein. The data show approximately 400,000 distinct CDR3 sequences, with approximately 14% seen just once and roughly 21% held by the top ten. The specimen sequenced was blood. Receptor source: a woman aged 30 to 39 with Graves' ophthalmopathy.

This clonotype was counted a few times. J is TRBJ1-5 and V is TRBV19; D is unclear. Germline V lookup: CDR1 LNHDA, CDR2 SQIVND (reference sequence). Trimming took off 8 bases at V and 0 bases at J, with 14 bases between the two ends. The CDR3 consists of 15 residues. This CDR3 is CASAVLLTSNQPQHF. The CDR3 DNA is TGTGCCAGTGCCGTTCTATTGACTAGCAATCAGCCCCAGCATTTT. Together with reference TRBV19 and TRBJ1-5, the CDR3 gives the full variable domain: DGGITQSPKYLFRKEGQNVTLSCEQNLNHDAMYWYRQDPGQGLRLIYYSQIVNDFQKGDIAEGYSVSREKKESFPLTVTSAQKNPTAFYLCASAVLLTSNQPQHFGDGTRLSIL.

Many counts were recorded for this clonotype. V gene TRBV6-1 combines with J gene TRBJ2-2, with D perhaps given as TRBD1 or TRBD2 (5 bases each). This CDR3 contains 15 residues. The V end lost 7 bases, the J end lost 2 bases, and 14 bases lay between the germline ends. The germline V gene has CDR1 MNHNS and CDR2 SASEGT. CDR3 sequence: CASTMGRLNTGELFF. The CDR3 DNA sequence: TGTGCCAGCACTATGGGACGGTTAAACACCGGGGAGCTGTTTTTT.

The sample holds many counts of this clonotype. V usage is TRBV12-3 or TRBV12-4 and J usage is TRBJ2-6, with D unclear. The CDR3 is made up of 15 amino acids. Trimming took off 6 bases at V and 0 bases at J, with 9 bases between the two ends. The CDR3 DNA reads as TGTGCCAGCAGCCCAGCCGACTCTGGGGCCAACGTCCTGACTTTC. Encoded protein: CASSPADSGANVLTF.

The sample holds many counts of this clonotype. The chain has TRBV20-1 and TRBJ2-3; D might be TRBD2 (6 bases). The CDR3 consists of 13 residues. The germline V and J ends were trimmed by 1 base and 8 bases, with 13 bases remaining between them. Germline values: CDR1 DFQATT, CDR2 SNEGSKA (reference sequence). In DNA, the CDR3 is TGCAGTGCTAGAGCTCCGACTAGTCTTACGCAGTATTTT. Translating gives CSARAPTSLTQYF.

There are many counts of this clonotype. The CDR3 protein is CASSPRGLAGFRDNEQFF. The CDR3 coding sequence is TGTGCCAGTAGTCCCCGGGGACTAGCGGGGTTTAGAGACAATGAGCAGTTCTTC. The chain couples TRBV19 to TRBJ2-1; 13 nucleotides align to TRBD2. The V and J ends lost 5 bases and 5 bases, in that order; junction bases with no gene match: 12. The CDR3 runs to 18 residues. The germline V gene encodes CDR1 LNHDA and CDR2 SQIVND (reference sequence). The variable domain in full, completed from reference TRBV19 and TRBJ2-1, reads DGGITQSPKYLFRKEGQNVTLSCEQNLNHDAMYWYRQDPGQGLRLIYYSQIVNDFQKGDIAEGYSVSREKKESFPLTVTSAQKNPTAFYLCASSPRGLAGFRDNEQFFGPGTRLTVL.

This clonotype has a single count. One end of the junction is discordant with germline, which a read error may explain. The chain links TRBV7-6 to TRBJ2-5, with 12 bases aligning to TRBD2. Germline values: CDR1 SGHVS, CDR2 FNYEAQ. There are 16 residues in the CDR3. CDR3 bases: TGTGCCAGCGGCTCAGCTAGCGGGGGGGAACAAGAGATCCAGTACTTC. Its protein is CASGSASGGEQEIQYF.

V and J are TRBV4-1 and TRBJ2-2; no reliable D call. This CDR3 is built from 19 residues. V was cut by 0 bases and J by 2 bases, with 19 bases left in between. Germline CDR1 reads MGHRA; CDR2 reads YSYEKL. For the CDR3, the DNA is TGCGCCAGCAGCCAAGATTCCCACCACTCAAGAGCAAACACCGGGGAGCTGTTTTTT. Translating gives CASSQDSHHSRANTGELFF.